This T cell receptor beta chain was documented in a study of cytomegalovirus exposure and HLA in healthy donors. Trimming took 0 bases from V and 3 from J; bases not matched to a gene: 7. Germline V gene lookup returns CDR1 LNHNV and CDR2 YYDKDF (reference sequence). The CDR3 extends over 16 amino acids. The PCR was carried out with 60 Vbeta primers and 13 Jbeta primers. Assay used: immunoSEQ multiplex PCR; TCRdb lists only in-frame clones, some missing. The table includes about 120,000 clones, over 75% detected once. Sequencing input: PBMCs. The sequence was collected from a woman in her late teens or twenties in good health and CMV-seronegative. The chain is built from TRBV15 and TRBJ2-7; 8 bases fit TRBD1. Here the CDR3 reads CATSRDYGTGYYEQYF. The CDR3 nucleotides are TGTGCCACCAGCAGAGATTACGGGACAGGATACTACGAGCAGTACTTC. Based on the CDR3 plus reference TRBV15 and TRBJ2-7, the full variable domain is DAMVIQNPRYQVTQFGKPVTLSCSQTLNHNVMYWYQQKSSQAPKLLFHYYDKDFNNEADTPDNFQSRRPNTSFCFLDIRSPGLGDTAMYLCATSRDYGTGYYEQYFGPGTRLTVT.